This T cell receptor (beta chain) is drawn from a study of T cells in Graves' hyperthyroidism and ophthalmopathy. In regard to this clonotype: Antigen specificity is unknown.

Patients affected by ophthalmopathy presented a Clinical Activity Score of at least 3, a NOSPECS grade of at least 4, and disease duration below 3 months. Using around 10 ml of fresh peripheral blood, PBMCs were prepared. General study results and limits: Prediction of ophthalmopathy progression came a median 6.5 months pre-onset.

RNA transcripts yielded amplified TCR beta CDR3 regions. The TCR CDR3 was amplified in a first-round RT-PCR using the HTBI primer set. Using its own MiXCR run on the multiplex PCR reads, TCRdb lists one record per CDR3 protein. The table includes some 530,000 distinct CDR3 sequences, roughly 23% detected once. Germline values: CDR1 MNHNY, CDR2 SVGAGI (reference sequence). Deletions cut 2 bases from V and 11 bases from J, with 16 bases between. This CDR3 comprises 14 residues. This receptor was identified in a woman in her 70s with Graves' ophthalmopathy. Sequencing input: blood. This chain links TRBV6-6 with TRBJ1-5, with a weak D call TRBD1 (6 bases). The CDR3 DNA reads TGTGCCAGCAGTTACCGCAGGGGTCTAGAGACCCAGCATTTT. It encodes CASSYRRGLETQHF.